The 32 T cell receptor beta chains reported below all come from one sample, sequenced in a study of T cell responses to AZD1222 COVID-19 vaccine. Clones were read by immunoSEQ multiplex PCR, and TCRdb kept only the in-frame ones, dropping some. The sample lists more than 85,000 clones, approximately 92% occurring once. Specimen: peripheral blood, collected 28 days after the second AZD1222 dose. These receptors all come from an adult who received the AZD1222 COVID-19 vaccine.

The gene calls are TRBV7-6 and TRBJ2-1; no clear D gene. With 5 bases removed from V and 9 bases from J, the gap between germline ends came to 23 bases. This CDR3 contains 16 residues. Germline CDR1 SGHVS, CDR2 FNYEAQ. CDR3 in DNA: TGTGCCAGCAGCCCTAGGCTGGCGGCTGCGTCAGGTGAGCAGTTCTTC. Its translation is CASSPRLAAASGEQFF.

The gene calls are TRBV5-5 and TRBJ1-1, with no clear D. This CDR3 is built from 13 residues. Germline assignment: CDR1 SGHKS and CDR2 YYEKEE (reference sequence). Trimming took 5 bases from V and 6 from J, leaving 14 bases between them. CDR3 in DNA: TGTGCCAGCAGTCCCCTTGGAGAATCTGAAGCTTTCTTT. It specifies CASSPLGESEAFF.

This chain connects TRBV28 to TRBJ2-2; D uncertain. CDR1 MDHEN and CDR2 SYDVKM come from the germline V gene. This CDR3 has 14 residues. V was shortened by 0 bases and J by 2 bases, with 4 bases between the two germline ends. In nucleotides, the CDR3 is TGTGCCAGCAGTTTATGGCACAACACCGGGGAGCTGTTTTTT. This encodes CASSLWHNTGELFF.

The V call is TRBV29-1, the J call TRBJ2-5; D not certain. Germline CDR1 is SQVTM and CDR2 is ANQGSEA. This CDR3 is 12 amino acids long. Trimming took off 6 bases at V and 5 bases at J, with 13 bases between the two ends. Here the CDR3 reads CSVQHLGETQYF. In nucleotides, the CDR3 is TGCAGCGTACAACACCTTGGGGAGACCCAGTACTTC. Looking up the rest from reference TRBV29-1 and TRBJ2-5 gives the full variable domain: SAVISQKPSRDICQRGTSLTIQCQVDSQVTMMFWYRQQPGQSLTLIATANQGSEATYESGFVIDKFPISRPNLTFSTLTVSNMSPEDSSIYLCSVQHLGETQYFGPGTRLLVL.

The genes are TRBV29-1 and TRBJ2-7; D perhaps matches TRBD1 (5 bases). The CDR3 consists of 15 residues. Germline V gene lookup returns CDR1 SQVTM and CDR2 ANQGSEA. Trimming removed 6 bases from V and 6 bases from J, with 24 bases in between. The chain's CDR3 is CSVLGHSAVWSEQYF. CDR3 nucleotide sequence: TGCAGCGTCCTGGGGCATAGTGCAGTTTGGAGCGAGCAGTACTTC.

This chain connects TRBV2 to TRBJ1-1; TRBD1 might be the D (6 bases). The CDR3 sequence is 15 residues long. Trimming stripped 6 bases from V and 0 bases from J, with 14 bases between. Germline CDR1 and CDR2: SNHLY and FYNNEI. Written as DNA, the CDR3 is TGTGCCAGCAGATACAGGGACGGAATGAACACTGAAGCTTTCTTT. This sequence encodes CASRYRDGMNTEAFF.

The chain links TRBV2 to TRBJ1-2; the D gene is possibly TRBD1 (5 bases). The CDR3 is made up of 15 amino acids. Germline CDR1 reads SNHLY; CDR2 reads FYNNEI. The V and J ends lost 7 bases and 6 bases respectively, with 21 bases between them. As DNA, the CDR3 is TGTGCCAGCATGGGTAATGTGGGACCGTCCCATGGCTACACCTTC. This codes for CASMGNVGPSHGYTF.

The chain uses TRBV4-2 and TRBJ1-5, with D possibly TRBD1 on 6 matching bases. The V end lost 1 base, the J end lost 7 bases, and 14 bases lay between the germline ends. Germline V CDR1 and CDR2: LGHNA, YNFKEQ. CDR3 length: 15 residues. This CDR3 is CASSQGNRASQPQHF. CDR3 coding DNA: TGTGCCAGCAGCCAAGGGAACAGGGCTTCCCAGCCCCAGCATTTT.

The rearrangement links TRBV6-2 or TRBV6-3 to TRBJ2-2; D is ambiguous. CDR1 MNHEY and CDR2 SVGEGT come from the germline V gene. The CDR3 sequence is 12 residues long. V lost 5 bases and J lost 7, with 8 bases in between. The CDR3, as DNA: TGTGCCAGCAGTCGGTTCGGCGGGGAGCTGTTTTTT. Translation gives CASSRFGGELFF.

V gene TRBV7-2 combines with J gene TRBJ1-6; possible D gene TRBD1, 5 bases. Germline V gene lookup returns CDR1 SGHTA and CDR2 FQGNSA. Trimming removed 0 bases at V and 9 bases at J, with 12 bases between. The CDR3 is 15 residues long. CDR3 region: CASSLAGTHGSPLHF. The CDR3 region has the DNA TGTGCCAGCAGCTTAGCGGGGACGCACGGTTCACCCCTCCACTTT.

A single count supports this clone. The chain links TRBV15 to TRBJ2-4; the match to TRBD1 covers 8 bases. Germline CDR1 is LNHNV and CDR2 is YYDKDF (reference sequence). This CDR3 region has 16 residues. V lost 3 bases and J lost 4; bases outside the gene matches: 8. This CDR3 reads CATSSLLQGGKNIQYF. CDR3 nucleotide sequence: TGTGCCACCAGCAGCTTATTACAGGGGGGAAAAAACATTCAGTACTTC. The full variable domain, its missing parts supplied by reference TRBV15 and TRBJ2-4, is DAMVIQNPRYQVTQFGKPVTLSCSQTLNHNVMYWYQQKSSQAPKLLFHYYDKDFNNEADTPDNFQSRRPNTSFCFLDIRSPGLGDTAMYLCATSSLLQGGKNIQYFGAGTRLSVL.

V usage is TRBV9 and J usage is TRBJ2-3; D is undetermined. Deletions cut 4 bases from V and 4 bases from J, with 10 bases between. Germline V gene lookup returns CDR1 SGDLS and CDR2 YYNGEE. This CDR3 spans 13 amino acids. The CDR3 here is CASSFQVSDTQYF. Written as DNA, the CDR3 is TGTGCCAGCAGCTTCCAAGTTTCAGATACGCAGTATTTT.

CDR3 amino acids: CASSFGTGANYGYTF. In DNA form, the CDR3 reads TGTGCCAGCAGCTTTGGGACAGGGGCTAACTATGGCTACACCTTC. The rearrangement uses TRBV5-6 and TRBJ1-2; 10 bases align to TRBD1. The J segment lost 0 bases and the V segment lost 2 bases, leaving 1 base of the junction unmatched. The length of the CDR3 is 15 residues. Germline V gives CDR1 SGHDT, CDR2 YYEEEE.

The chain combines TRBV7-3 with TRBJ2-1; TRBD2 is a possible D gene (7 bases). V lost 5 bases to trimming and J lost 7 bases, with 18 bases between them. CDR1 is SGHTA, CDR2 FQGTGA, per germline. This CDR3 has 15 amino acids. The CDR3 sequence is CASSVGGARVNEQFF. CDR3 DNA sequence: TGTGCCAGCAGCGTAGGGGGGGCGAGAGTTAATGAGCAGTTCTTC.

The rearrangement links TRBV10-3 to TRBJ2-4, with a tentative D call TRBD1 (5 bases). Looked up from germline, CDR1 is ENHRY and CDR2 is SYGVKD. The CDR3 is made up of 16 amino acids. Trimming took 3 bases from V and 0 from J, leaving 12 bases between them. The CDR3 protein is CAISDFRGSAKNIQYF. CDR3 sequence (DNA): TGTGCCATCAGTGACTTTAGGGGTTCAGCCAAAAACATTCAGTACTTC.

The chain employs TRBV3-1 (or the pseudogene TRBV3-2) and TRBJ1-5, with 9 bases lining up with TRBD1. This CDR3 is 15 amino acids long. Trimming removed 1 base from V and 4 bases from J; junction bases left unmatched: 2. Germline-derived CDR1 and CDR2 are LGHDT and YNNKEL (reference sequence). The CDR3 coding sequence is TGTGCCAGCAGCCAAGCGACAGGGGGTAATCAGCCCCAGCATTTT. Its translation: CASSQATGGNQPQHF.

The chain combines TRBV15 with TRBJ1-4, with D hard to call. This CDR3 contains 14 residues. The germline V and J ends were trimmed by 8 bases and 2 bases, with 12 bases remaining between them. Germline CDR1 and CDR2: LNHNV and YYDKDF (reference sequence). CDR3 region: CATLRLGTNEKLFF. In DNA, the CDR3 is TGTGCCACCCTCCGTCTGGGGACTAATGAAAAACTGTTTTTT.

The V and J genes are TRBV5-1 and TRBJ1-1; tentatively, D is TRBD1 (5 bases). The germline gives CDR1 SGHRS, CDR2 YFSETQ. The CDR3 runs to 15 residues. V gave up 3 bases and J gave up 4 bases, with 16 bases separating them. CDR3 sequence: CASSSGGGLATEAFF. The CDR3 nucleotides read TGCGCCAGCAGCTCCGGCGGGGGACTAGCCACTGAAGCTTTCTTT.

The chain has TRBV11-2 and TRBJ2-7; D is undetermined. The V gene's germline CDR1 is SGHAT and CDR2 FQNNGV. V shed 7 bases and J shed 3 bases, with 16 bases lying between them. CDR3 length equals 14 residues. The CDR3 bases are TGTGCCAGCACCCCCGAGCTCAGAGACTACGAGCAGTACTTC. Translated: CASTPELRDYEQYF. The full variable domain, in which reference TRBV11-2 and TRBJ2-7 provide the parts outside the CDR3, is EAGVAQSPRYKIIEKRQSVAFWCNPISGHATLYWYQQILGQGPKLLIQFQNNGVVDDSQLPKDRFSAERLKGVDSTLKIQPAKLEDSAVYLCASTPELRDYEQYFGPGTRLTVT.

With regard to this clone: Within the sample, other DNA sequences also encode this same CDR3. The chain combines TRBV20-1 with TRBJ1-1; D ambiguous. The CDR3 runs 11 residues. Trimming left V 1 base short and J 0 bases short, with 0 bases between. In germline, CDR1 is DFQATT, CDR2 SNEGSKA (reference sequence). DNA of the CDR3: TGCAGTGCTAGAGTGAACACTGAAGCTTTCTTT. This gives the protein CSARVNTEAFF.

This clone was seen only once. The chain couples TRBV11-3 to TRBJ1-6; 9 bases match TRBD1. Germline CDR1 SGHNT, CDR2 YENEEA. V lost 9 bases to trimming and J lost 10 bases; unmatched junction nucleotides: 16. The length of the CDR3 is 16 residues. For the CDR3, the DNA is TGTGCCAGTCCCCGGGACAGGGCCCCAAGGGGCTCACCCCTCCACTTT. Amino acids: CASPRDRAPRGSPLHF. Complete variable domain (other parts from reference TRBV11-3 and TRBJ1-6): EAGVVQSPRYKIIEKKQPVAFWCNPISGHNTLYWYLQNLGQGPELLIRYENEEAVDDSQLPKDRFSAERLKGVDSTLKIQPAELGDSAVYLCASPRDRAPRGSPLHFGNGTRLTVT.

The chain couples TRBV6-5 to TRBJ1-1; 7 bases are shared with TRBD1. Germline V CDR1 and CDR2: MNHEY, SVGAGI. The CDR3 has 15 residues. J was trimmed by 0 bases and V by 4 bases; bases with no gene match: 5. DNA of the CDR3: TGTGCCAGCAGTTTTCACAGGGGCCTGAACACTGAAGCTTTCTTT. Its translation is CASSFHRGLNTEAFF.

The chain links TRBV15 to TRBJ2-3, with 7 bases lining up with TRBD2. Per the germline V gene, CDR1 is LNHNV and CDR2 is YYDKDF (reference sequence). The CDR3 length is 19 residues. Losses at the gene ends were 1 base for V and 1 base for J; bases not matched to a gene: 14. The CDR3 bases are TGTGCCACCAGCAGAGGGAGGACTAGTAGTGGGGCCGGCACAGATACGCAGTATTTT. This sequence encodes CATSRGRTSSGAGTDTQYF.

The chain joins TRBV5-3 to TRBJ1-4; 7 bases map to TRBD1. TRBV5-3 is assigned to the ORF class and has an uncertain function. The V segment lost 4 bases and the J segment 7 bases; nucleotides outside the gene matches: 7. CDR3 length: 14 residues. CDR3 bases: TGTGCCAGAAGCGCAGGGGGAGAGGGTGAAAAACTGTTTTTT. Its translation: CARSAGGEGEKLFF.

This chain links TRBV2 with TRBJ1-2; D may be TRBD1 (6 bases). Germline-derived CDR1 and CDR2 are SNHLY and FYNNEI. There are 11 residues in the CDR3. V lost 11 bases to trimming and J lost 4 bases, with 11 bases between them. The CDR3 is CAGGRGYGYTF. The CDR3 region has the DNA TGTGCCGGGGGGCGTGGCTATGGCTACACCTTC.

In DNA, the CDR3 is TGTGCCAGCACCGACAGGCATTCACCCCTCCACTTT. Translation gives CASTDRHSPLHF. The rearrangement joins TRBV6-5 to TRBJ1-6, with D perhaps matching TRBD1 (6 bases). With 7 bases removed from V and 8 bases from J, the gap between germline ends came to 9 bases. The V gene's germline CDR1 is MNHEY and CDR2 SVGAGI. CDR3 length: 12 residues.

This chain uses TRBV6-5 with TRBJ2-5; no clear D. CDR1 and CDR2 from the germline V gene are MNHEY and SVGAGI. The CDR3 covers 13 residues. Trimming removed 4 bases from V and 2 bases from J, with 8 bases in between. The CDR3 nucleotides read TGTGCCAGCAGTTGGTGGCAGCAAGAGACCCAGTACTTC. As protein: CASSWWQQETQYF.

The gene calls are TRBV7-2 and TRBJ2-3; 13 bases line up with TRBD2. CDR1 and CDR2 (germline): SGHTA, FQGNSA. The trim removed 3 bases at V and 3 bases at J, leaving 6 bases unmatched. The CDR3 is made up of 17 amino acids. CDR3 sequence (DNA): TGTGCCAGCAGCTTCGTCTTACTAGCGGGGGGGACAGATACGCAGTATTTT. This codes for CASSFVLLAGGTDTQYF.

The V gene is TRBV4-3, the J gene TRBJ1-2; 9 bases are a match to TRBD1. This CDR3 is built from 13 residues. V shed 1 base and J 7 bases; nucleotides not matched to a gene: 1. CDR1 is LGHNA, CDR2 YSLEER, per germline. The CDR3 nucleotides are TGCGCCAGCAGCCAAGGACAGGGGGTTGGCTACACCTTC. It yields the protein CASSQGQGVGYTF.

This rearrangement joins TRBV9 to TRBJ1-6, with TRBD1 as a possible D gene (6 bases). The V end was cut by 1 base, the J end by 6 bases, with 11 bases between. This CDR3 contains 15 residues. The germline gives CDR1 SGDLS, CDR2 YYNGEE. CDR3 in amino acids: CASSVNQGSNSPLHF. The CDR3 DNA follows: TGTGCCAGCAGCGTAAATCAGGGGTCTAATTCACCCCTCCACTTT.

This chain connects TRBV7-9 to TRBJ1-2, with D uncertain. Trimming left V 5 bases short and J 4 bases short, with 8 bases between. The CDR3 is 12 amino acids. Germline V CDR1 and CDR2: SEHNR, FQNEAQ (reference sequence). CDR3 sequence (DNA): TGTGCCAGCAGCCAGAACAGCTATGGCTACACCTTC. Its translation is CASSQNSYGYTF.

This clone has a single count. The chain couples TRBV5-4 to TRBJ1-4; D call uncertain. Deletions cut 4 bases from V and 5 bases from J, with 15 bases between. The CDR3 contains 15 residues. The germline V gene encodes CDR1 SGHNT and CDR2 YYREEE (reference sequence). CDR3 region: CASSADITMNEKLFF. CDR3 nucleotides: TGTGCCAGCAGCGCCGACATTACGATGAATGAAAAACTGTTTTTT.